This TCR beta chain was documented in a study of OX40 agonist ivuxolimab in advanced cancers. In the study overall: Participants, about 83% male, averaged approximately 65 years of age, ranging from about 23 to 85. Study results and limitations: Undetermined was the antigen specificity of the expanded peripheral T cells.

Trimming took 4 bases from V and 7 from J, leaving 11 bases between them. Germline V lookup: CDR1 MNHEY, CDR2 SMNVEV (reference sequence). The CDR3 contains 13 residues. This clone was counted many times. Its antigen is undetermined. TCRdb keeps only in-frame clones here, not all; method: immunoSEQ multiplex PCR. The data hold about 75,000 clones, with about 85% observed a single time. The sample in question was CD4+ or CD8+ T cells sorted from blood, obtained in a trial of the OX40 agonist ivuxolimab. The chain employs TRBV27 and TRBJ1-5; D is ambiguous. The clonotype was recovered from an adult with an advanced solid tumor such as melanoma, head and neck, liver or kidney cancer. CDR3 nucleotide sequence: TGTGCCAGCAGTTGGGGTGTGCGGCAGCCCCAGCATTTT. It yields the protein CASSWGVRQPQHF.